This T cell receptor (beta chain) was observed in a study of CD8+ T cells in alopecia areata. General study points: Patients displayed less clarity in TCR sharing than mice, a finding possibly related to HLA.

Sequencing relied on a cDNA template that was reverse transcribed from extracted RNA. Sequenced by immunoSEQ multiplex PCR; TCRdb stores in-frame clones only, minus some. Among 100,000 to 150,000 clones listed, roughly 68% were seen once. Concerning this clone itself: Its antigen is unidentified.

With 6 bases clipped from V and 6 bases from J, the junction kept 5 bases outside the gene matches. The CDR3 has 13 amino acids. Looked up from germline, CDR1 is MNHNY and CDR2 is SVGAGI (reference sequence). The TCR was taken from a human donor in good health. Input material: CD4+ T cells sorted from blood. V is TRBV6-6 and J is TRBJ1-2, with 9 bases aligning to TRBD1. The CDR3 DNA reads as TGTGCCAGCAGCCGGGACAGGGCTGATGGCTACACCTTC. It specifies CASSRDRADGYTF.